This TCR beta chain was identified in a study of T cells in Graves' hyperthyroidism and ophthalmopathy. Study-wide results and limits: The model predicted ophthalmopathy a median around six months before onset. In simple terms, a model built on 13 V-J features told ophthalmopathy apart from stable hyperthyroidism.

This clonotype occurred a few times. The antigen is unknown. This CDR3 region has 15 residues. Trimming shortened V by 2 bases and J by 1 base, and 10 bases separated the two germline ends. The germline V gene encodes CDR1 SGHTA and CDR2 FQGTGA. TCR beta CDR3 region amplification was performed from RNA transcripts. First-round RT-PCR of the TCR CDR3 relied on the HTBI primer set. TCRdb independently ran MiXCR on the multiplex PCR reads; one entry per CDR3 protein. The sample records around 570,000 distinct CDR3 sequences, 15% to 20% being singletons. Clinical Activity Scores of at least 3, NOSPECS grades of at least 4 and durations under 3 months characterized ophthalmopathy patients. Uncontrolled infection, other autoimmune disease, pregnancy or lactation excluded patients.

V gene TRBV7-3 combines with J gene TRBJ2-3; tentatively, D is TRBD2 (5 bases). The sequencing input was blood. This receptor was identified in a man between 35 and 55 years old with Graves' ophthalmopathy. For the CDR3, the DNA is TGTGCCAGCAGCTTAGGTGTTAGCGGCACAGATACGCAGTATTTT. Translating gives CASSLGVSGTDTQYF.